This TCR beta chain was recorded in a study of blood T cell repertoires in COVID-19. Study-level background: COVID-19 samples from acute and convalescent phases originated in the United States, Italy and Spain.

Germline loops: CDR1 SGHTA, CDR2 FQGNSA. V was pared by 4 bases and J by 8 bases, with 4 bases of the junction left unmatched. This CDR3 region has 14 residues. How the authors handled the data: The assay estimated nucleated cells by amplifying reference gene primers. TCRdb's copy holds only in-frame clones and misses some; the assay was immunoSEQ multiplex PCR. Clonal size and the V and J genes are those of that table, whereas D and trimming came from the DNA. The sample holds about 240,000 clones; 81% are singletons and the top ten take around 7.5%. J is TRBJ2-1 and V is TRBV7-2; 11 bases align to TRBD1. Sequenced: peripheral blood. The TCR originated in a woman older than 75 with COVID-19, enrolled during active disease. The chain's CDR3 is CASSWTGGSDEQFF. The CDR3 DNA sequence: TGTGCCAGCAGCTGGACAGGGGGCAGCGATGAGCAGTTCTTC.